A single sample is the source of the 20 T cell receptor beta chains below, sequenced in a study of blood T cell repertoires in COVID-19. Only in-frame clones appear in the TCRdb table, and some are missing; sequencing was by immunoSEQ multiplex PCR. The data contain 150,000 to 200,000 clones, around 89% of them seen just once; the ten biggest clones take up approximately 6.6%. Sequenced input: PBMCs or T cells enriched from blood (not recorded which). The receptors were sampled from a woman aged 50 to 60 who had recovered from COVID-19.

Concerning this clone itself: The same CDR3 arises from other DNA sequences in this sample as well. CDR3 coding DNA: TGTGCCAGCAGCCAAGATCTCTTGAACACTGAAGCTTTCTTT. Protein sequence: CASSQDLLNTEAFF. The gene calls are TRBV4-2 and TRBJ1-1; D is unresolved. The CDR3 is made up of 14 amino acids. Germline CDR1 reads LGHNA; CDR2 reads YNFKEQ. Trimming left V 0 bases short and J 0 bases short, with 5 bases between.

The chain employs TRBV5-5 and TRBJ1-4; TRBD1 might be the D (6 bases). Germline CDR1 reads SGHKS; CDR2 reads YYEKEE (reference sequence). The ends were cut back, 2 bases at V and 7 bases at J, with 15 bases in the middle. The CDR3 extends over 15 amino acids. CDR3 in amino acids: CASSFLSGGLEKLFF. The CDR3 DNA follows: TGTGCCAGCAGCTTTCTTTCTGGGGGCCTTGAAAAACTGTTTTTT.

The CDR3 region is CASSRDTGNTIYF. The CDR3 bases are TGTGCCAGCAGTCGGGACACTGGAAACACCATATATTTT. J is TRBJ1-3 and V is TRBV2; a possible D gene is TRBD1 (6 bases). Germline loops: CDR1 SNHLY, CDR2 FYNNEI. Trimming stripped 5 bases from V and 2 bases from J, with 7 bases between. The CDR3 extends over 13 amino acids.

This sequence joins TRBV6-1 and TRBJ1-1; perhaps TRBD1 as D (5 bases). The CDR3 consists of 15 residues. V was pared by 2 bases and J by 0 bases, with 10 bases between. Germline loops: CDR1 MNHNS, CDR2 SASEGT. In DNA form, the CDR3 reads TGTGCCAGCAGTGAACCAGGGCAGATGAACACTGAAGCTTTCTTT. This encodes CASSEPGQMNTEAFF.

The table lists this clone with many counts. V and J are TRBV5-4 and TRBJ2-3; D is uncertain. V lost 3 bases, J lost 7 bases, and 9 bases lay in between. The CDR3 contains 12 residues. The germline V gene has CDR1 SGHNT and CDR2 YYREEE (reference sequence). CDR3 sequence: CASSSQPNTQYF. The CDR3 DNA is TGTGCCAGCAGCTCGCAACCTAATACGCAGTATTTT.

This clone was observed a single time. CDR3 protein: CASSPLGGGTDTQYF. In nucleotides, the CDR3 is TGCGCCAGCAGCCCGTTAGGGGGGGGCACAGATACGCAGTATTTT. The chain has TRBV4-3 and TRBJ2-3, with D possibly TRBD2 on 7 matching bases. Germline V lookup: CDR1 LGHNA, CDR2 YSLEER. The CDR3 is 15 amino acids. Trimming pared 4 bases from V and 1 base from J, leaving 12 bases between.

This clone occurred once. The rearrangement links TRBV7-9 to TRBJ2-3; D not resolved. Looked up from germline, CDR1 is SEHNR and CDR2 is FQNEAQ (reference sequence). The length of the CDR3 is 16 residues. Deletions cut 2 bases from V and 0 bases from J, with 12 bases between. The CDR3 DNA follows: TGTGCCAGCAGCTTACCAGAGGAAACTAGCACAGATACGCAGTATTTT. It encodes CASSLPEETSTDTQYF.

V is TRBV18 and J is TRBJ2-7, with 14 nucleotides matching TRBD2. The germline CDR1 and CDR2 sequences are KGHSH and LQKENI. This CDR3 comprises 15 residues. V lost 10 bases to trimming and J lost 7 bases; unmatched junction nucleotides: 12. CDR3 amino acids: CATSRPGLAGDEQYF. The DNA for the CDR3 is TGTGCCACTTCTAGGCCGGGACTAGCGGGGGATGAGCAGTACTTC.

The chain links TRBV6-4 to TRBJ1-2; D not certain. Trimming shortened V by 4 bases and J by 4 bases, and 10 bases separated the two germline ends. Per germline, CDR1 MRHNA and CDR2 SNTAGT. The CDR3 covers 13 residues. The CDR3 region is CASSGVRIYGYTF. CDR3 DNA: TGTGCCAGCAGTGGCGTGAGGATCTATGGCTACACCTTC.

The rearrangement joins TRBV14 to TRBJ2-3; 11 positions match TRBD2. The CDR3 is made up of 17 amino acids. After removal of 4 bases from V and 2 bases from J, the junction contained 8 bases not matched to a gene. Germline loops: CDR1 SGHDN, CDR2 FVKESK. The CDR3 nucleotides read TGTGCCAGCAGCCCCCTCTTACTAGCGGGGGTCACAGATACGCAGTATTTT. Amino acids: CASSPLLLAGVTDTQYF.

The rearrangement joins TRBV11-2 to TRBJ2-5, with D tentatively TRBD2 (5 bases). CDR3 length: 13 amino acids. Trimming shortened V by 5 bases and J by 5 bases, and 12 bases separated the two germline ends. CDR1 SGHAT and CDR2 FQNNGV come from the germline V gene. CDR3 bases: TGTGCCAGCAGCGGAGGAGGCTGGGAGACCCAGTACTTC. Translated, it gives CASSGGGWETQYF.

The CDR3 loop is CASSRPGDRALNEKLFF. The CDR3, as DNA: TGTGCCAGCAGCCGGCCAGGCGACAGGGCCCTTAATGAAAAACTGTTTTTT. The gene calls are TRBV3-1 (or the pseudogene TRBV3-2) and TRBJ1-4, with 7 nucleotides matching TRBD1. With 4 bases clipped from V and 4 bases from J, the junction kept 12 bases outside the gene matches. The CDR3 is 17 residues long. The germline V gene has CDR1 LGHDT and CDR2 YNNKEL (reference sequence).

In this sample, this clone turned up a few times. The genes are TRBV18 and TRBJ1-6; no firm D call. V was clipped by 6 bases and J by 7 bases, with 13 bases between them. The germline V gene has CDR1 KGHSH and CDR2 LQKENI. CDR3 length: 14 amino acids. The CDR3: CASSTRSENSPLHF. The CDR3 coding sequence is TGTGCCAGCTCTACTAGATCGGAGAATTCACCCCTCCACTTT.

This chain connects TRBV4-3 to TRBJ2-3, with 8 nucleotides matching TRBD2. The CDR3 spans 17 residues. V was clipped by 0 bases and J by 2 bases; unmatched bases: 7. CDR1 is LGHNA, CDR2 YSLEER, per germline. CDR3 residues: CASSQDPAGASTDTQYF. The CDR3 DNA reads TGCGCCAGCAGCCAAGACCCAGCGGGGGCCTCCACAGATACGCAGTATTTT.

This chain links TRBV7-2 with TRBJ2-2, with D perhaps TRBD1 (6 bases). The V gene lost 2 bases and the J gene lost 5 bases, with 15 bases spanning the gap. The CDR3 has 16 amino acids. The germline V gene has CDR1 SGHTA and CDR2 FQGNSA. CDR3 region: CASSLINREVTGELFF. CDR3 sequence (DNA): TGTGCCAGCAGCTTAATCAACAGGGAAGTAACCGGGGAGCTGTTTTTT.

V gene TRBV3-1 (or the pseudogene TRBV3-2) combines with J gene TRBJ2-7; the D gene is possibly TRBD2 (5 bases). Germline V gene data show CDR1 as LGHDT and CDR2 as YNNKEL (reference sequence). The CDR3 loop spans 13 amino acids. With 1 base removed from V and 4 bases from J, the gap between germline ends came to 8 bases. CDR3 in amino acids: CASSQATRYEQYF. The DNA of the CDR3 is TGTGCCAGCAGCCAAGCTACTAGGTACGAGCAGTACTTC.

The chain is built from TRBV5-1 and TRBJ1-2; D not resolved. CDR1 SGHRS and CDR2 YFSETQ come from the germline V gene. Trimming pared 0 bases from V and 4 bases from J, leaving 10 bases between. The CDR3 loop spans 14 amino acids. CDR3 sequence (DNA): TGCGCCAGCAGCTTGGCGGGTGTGGTCTATGGCTACACCTTC. Translating it yields CASSLAGVVYGYTF.

The chain is built from TRBV7-9 and TRBJ1-3; tentative D call: TRBD1 (5 bases). From germline, CDR1 is SEHNR and CDR2 FQNEAQ (reference sequence). This CDR3 is built from 15 residues. Trimming took off 2 bases at V and 4 bases at J, with 12 bases between the two ends. The CDR3 DNA sequence: TGTGCCAGCAGCTTACGGGGGATGGTCGGAAACACCATATATTTT. Protein: CASSLRGMVGNTIYF.

The chain employs TRBV7-3 and TRBJ2-1; D might be TRBD1 (5 bases). The V end lost 6 bases, the J end lost 6 bases, and 15 bases lay between the germline ends. This CDR3 spans 14 amino acids. CDR1 and CDR2 from the germline V gene are SGHTA and FQGTGA. The CDR3 nucleotides are TGTGCCAGCAGTCATTCCGGACATCGCAATGAGCAGTTCTTC. This gives the protein CASSHSGHRNEQFF. The full variable domain, rest sourced from reference TRBV7-3 and TRBJ2-1, is GAGVSQTPSNKVTEKGKYVELRCDPISGHTALYWYRQSLGQGPEFLIYFQGTGAADDSGLPNDRFFAVRPEGSVSTLKIQRTERGDSAVYLCASSHSGHRNEQFFGPGTRLTVL.

The rearrangement joins TRBV28 to TRBJ2-1; 11 nucleotides line up with TRBD1. From germline, CDR1 is MDHEN and CDR2 SYDVKM. J lost 4 bases, V lost 2 bases, and 4 bases had no gene match. The CDR3 is made up of 16 amino acids. The CDR3 DNA reads as TGTGCCAGCAGTTTACCCGGGACAGGGGGATACAATGAGCAGTTCTTC. It specifies CASSLPGTGGYNEQFF.